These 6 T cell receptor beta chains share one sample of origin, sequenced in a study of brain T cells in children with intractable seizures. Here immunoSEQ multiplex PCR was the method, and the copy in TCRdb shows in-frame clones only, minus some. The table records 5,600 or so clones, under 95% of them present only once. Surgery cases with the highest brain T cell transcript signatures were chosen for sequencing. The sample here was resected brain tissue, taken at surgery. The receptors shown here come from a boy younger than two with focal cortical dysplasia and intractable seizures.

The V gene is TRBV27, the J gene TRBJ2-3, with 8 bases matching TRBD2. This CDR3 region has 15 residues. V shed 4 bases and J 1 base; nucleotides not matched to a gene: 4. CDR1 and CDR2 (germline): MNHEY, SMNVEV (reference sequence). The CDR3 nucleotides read TGTGCCAGCAGTTCGGGGACTAGACGCACAGATACGCAGTATTTT. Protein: CASSSGTRRTDTQYF.

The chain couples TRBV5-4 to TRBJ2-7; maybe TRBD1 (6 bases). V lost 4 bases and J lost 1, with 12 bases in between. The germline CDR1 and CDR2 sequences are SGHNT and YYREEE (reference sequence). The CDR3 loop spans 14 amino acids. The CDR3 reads CASSPLQGSYEQYF. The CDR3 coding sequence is TGTGCCAGCAGCCCTCTGCAGGGGTCCTACGAGCAGTACTTC.

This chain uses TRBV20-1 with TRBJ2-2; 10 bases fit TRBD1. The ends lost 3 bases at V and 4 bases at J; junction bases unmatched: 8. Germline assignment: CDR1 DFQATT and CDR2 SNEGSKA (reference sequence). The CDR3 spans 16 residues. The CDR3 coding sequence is TGCAGTGCTAGTAGGAGTGGACAGGGGGGCACCGGGGAGCTGTTTTTT. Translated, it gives CSASRSGQGGTGELFF.

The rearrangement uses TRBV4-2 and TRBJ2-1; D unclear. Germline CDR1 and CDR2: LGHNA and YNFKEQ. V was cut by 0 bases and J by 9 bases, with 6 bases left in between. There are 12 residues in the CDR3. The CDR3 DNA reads TGTGCCAGCAGCCAAGATAGAGTTGAGCAGTTCTTC. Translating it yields CASSQDRVEQFF.

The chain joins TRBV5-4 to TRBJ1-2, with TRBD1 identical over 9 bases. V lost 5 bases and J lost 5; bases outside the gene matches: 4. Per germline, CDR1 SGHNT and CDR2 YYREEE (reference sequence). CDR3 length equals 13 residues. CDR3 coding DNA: TGTGCCAGCAGGGCCGGGACAGGGTATGGCTACACCTTC. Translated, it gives CASRAGTGYGYTF.

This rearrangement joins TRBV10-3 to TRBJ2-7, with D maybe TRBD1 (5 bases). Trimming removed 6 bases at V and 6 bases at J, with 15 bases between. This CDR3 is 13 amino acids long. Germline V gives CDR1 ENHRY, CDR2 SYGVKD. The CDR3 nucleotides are TGTGCCATCAGCCTGGACACCAGGGCCGAGCAGTACTTC. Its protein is CAISLDTRAEQYF.